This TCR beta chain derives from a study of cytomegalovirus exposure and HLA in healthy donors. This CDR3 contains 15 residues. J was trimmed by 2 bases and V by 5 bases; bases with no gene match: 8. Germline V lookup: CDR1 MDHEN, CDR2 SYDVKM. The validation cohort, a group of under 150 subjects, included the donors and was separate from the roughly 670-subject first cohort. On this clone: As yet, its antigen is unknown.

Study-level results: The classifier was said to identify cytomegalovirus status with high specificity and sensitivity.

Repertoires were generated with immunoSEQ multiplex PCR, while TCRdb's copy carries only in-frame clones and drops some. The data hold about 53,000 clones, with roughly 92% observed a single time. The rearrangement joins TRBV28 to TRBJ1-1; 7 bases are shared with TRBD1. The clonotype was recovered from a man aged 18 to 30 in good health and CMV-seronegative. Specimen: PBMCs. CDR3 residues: CASSRNRGGNTEAFF. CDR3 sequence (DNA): TGTGCCAGCAGTAGAAACAGGGGTGGTAACACTGAAGCTTTCTTT.